This T cell receptor beta chain was captured by sequencing in a study of blood T cell repertoires in COVID-19. In the study overall: Both acute and convalescent COVID-19 samples were obtained from the United States, Italy and Spain. T cells, B-cell-depleted T cells, or PBMCs provided the cDNA or gDNA that served as material.

Germline V gene sequence: CDR1 MDHEN, CDR2 SYDVKM. Trimming removed 1 base from V and 6 bases from J, with 16 bases in between. The CDR3 covers 16 residues. Authors' processing steps: Reference gene primer amplification gave nucleated cell count estimates. Sequencing used immunoSEQ multiplex PCR; TCRdb keeps in-frame clones, though not all of them. The DNA was the basis for D and trimming; V, J and clone size are from that table. The table lists roughly 120,000 clones, 75% to 90% of them singletons. The chain is built from TRBV28 and TRBJ1-5; possible D gene TRBD1, 5 bases. The source is a man in his 70s with active or convalescent COVID-19. The sequenced sample was peripheral blood. CDR3 sequence: CASSLLGGGRIQPQHF. The CDR3 bases are TGTGCCAGCAGTTTATTAGGCGGGGGACGTATTCAGCCCCAGCATTTT.